This section outlines one TCR beta chain sequence together with its context. Germline loops: CDR1 MNHEY, CDR2 SVGAGI. The CDR3 covers 13 residues. V dropped 6 bases and J dropped 7 bases, with 13 bases sitting between them. The data belong to a study of control samples from healthy donors and cancer patients. Using immunoSEQ multiplex PCR, the repertoire was profiled, and TCRdb retains in-frame clones only, with some absent. The sample lists around 9,000 clones; around nine tenths were seen once. This clonotype was obtained from a man in his sixties with colorectal cancer. This rearrangement joins TRBV6-5 to TRBJ2-1; possible D gene TRBD2, 7 bases. Source material: PBMCs. CDR3 in amino acids: CASRGGAGNEQFF. The CDR3 region has the DNA TGTGCCAGCAGAGGGGGGGCGGGGAATGAGCAGTTCTTC.